The rows below give T cell receptor beta chains drawn from one sample of a study of shared clonotypes between healthy human individuals. The protocol was immunoSEQ multiplex PCR, while the TCRdb copy is restricted to in-frame clones and leaves out a portion. Of more than 2 million clones listed, approximately 92% are singletons. The sequenced material came from naive CD8+ T cells from PBMCs. The receptors were gathered from a man aged 18 to 30 in good health. Some clones in this sample may be carry-over from other donors' samples. CDR3s include the opening cysteine and the closing phenylalanine or tryptophan. D genes are given only for firm matches. A row's size may be missing; if present it is once, few, many or a size class.

>.|TRBJ2-7|.|TRBV29-1|18
TGCAGCGTTGAAGACCCATCGGGGGGGCAGGGGGACTCCTACGAGCAGTACTTC
CSVEDPSGGQGDSYEQYF
>.|TRBJ2-5|.|TRBV7-8|14
TGTGCCAGCAGCGAAAGACAGGACCAAGAGACCCAGTACTTC
CASSERQDQETQYF
>TRBD1|TRBJ2-7|.|TRBV9|14
TGTGCCAGCAGCGTAGGGACAGGAGCCTACGAGCAGTACTTC
CASSVGTGAYEQYF
>.|TRBJ2-1|.|TRBV28|14
TGTGCCAGCAGTCAACAAAGGTTCTACAATGAGCAGTTCTTC
CASSQQRFYNEQFF
>.|TRBJ2-1|.|TRBV5-3|15
TGTGCCAGAAGCTTGCCTACTAGCTCCTACAATGAGCAGTTCTTC
CARSLPTSSYNEQFF
>.|TRBJ2-7|.|TRBV29-1|13
TGCAGCGTTGTTATGGGCAGGACCTACGAGCAGTACTTC
CSVVMGRTYEQYF
>.|TRBJ1-5|.|TRBV4-1|18
TGCGCCAGCAGCCAAGATAGCGGAGCCCCTTATAGCAATCAGCCCCAGCATTTT
CASSQDSGAPYSNQPQHF
>TRBD1|TRBJ2-7|.|TRBV10-2|13
TGCGCCAGCCGAGACAGGGGTGGGTACGAGCAGTACTTC
CASRDRGGYEQYF
>.|TRBJ2-7|.|TRBV27|18
TGTGCCAGCAGTCCCACGGGGATTAGATTTTACCCCACCTACGAGCAGTACTTC
CASSPTGIRFYPTYEQYF
>.|TRBJ2-2|.|TRBV15|15
TGTGCCACCAGCCCCCGACTCTCGAACACCGGGGAGCTGTTTTTT
CATSPRLSNTGELFF
>.|TRBJ2-1|.|TRBV11-2|13
TGTGCCAGCAGCTTAGTGAGCTTTAGGGCGCAGTTCTTC
CASSLVSFRAQFF
>.|TRBJ1-5|.|TRBV27|14
TGTGCCAGCAGTCCAGGGGCTCCCAATCAGCCCCAGCATTTT
CASSPGAPNQPQHF
>.|TRBJ2-7|.|TRBV10-3|12
TGTGCCATCATGGGGACCACCTACGAGCAGTACTTC
CAIMGTTYEQYF
>.|TRBJ2-6|.|TRBV5-1|15
TGCGCCAGCAGCTTGACCTACTCTGGGGCCAACGTCCTGACTTTC
CASSLTYSGANVLTF
>TRBD2|TRBJ2-1|.|TRBV7-9|13
TGTGCCACCGGACTAGCGGGAGCCAATGAGCAGTTCTTC
CATGLAGANEQFF
>.|TRBJ2-1|.|TRBV28|16
TGTGCCAGCAGCCCCCCACAGGGAATTCCGGACAATGAGCAGTTCTTC
CASSPPQGIPDNEQFF
>TRBD2|TRBJ2-7|.|TRBV30|13
TGTGCCTCCTCGACTAGCGGGTTCTACGAGCAGTACTTC
CASSTSGFYEQYF
>.|TRBJ1-5|once|TRBV4-1|13
TGCGCCAGCAGCCAAGATCGAGCTCAGCCCCAGCATTTT
CASSQDRAQPQHF
>.|TRBJ2-7|.|TRBV14|13
TGTGCCAGCAGCCAAGACTCTCCCTACGAGCAGTACTTC
CASSQDSPYEQYF
>.|TRBJ1-2|.|TRBV10-1|16
TGCGCCAGCAGTGAGTTAAAAAGGGCCGCGAACTATGGCTACACCTTC
CASSELKRAANYGYTF
>TRBD2|TRBJ2-3|once|TRBV7-6|16
TGTGCCAGCAGCCCCCGACTAGCGGGAACCACAGATACGCAGTATTTT
CASSPRLAGTTDTQYF
>.|TRBJ2-1|once|TRBV27|15
TGTGCCAGCAGCGAGCGGAGTAGCTCCTACAATGAGCAGTTCTTC
CASSERSSSYNEQFF
>TRBD1|TRBJ1-1|.|TRBV6-1|16
TGTGCCAGCAGTGTCAGGGGGGGACGAATGAACACTGAAGCTTTCTTT
CASSVRGGRMNTEAFF
>.|TRBJ1-1|.|TRBV6-4|14
TGTGCCAGCAGTGAGCATCGGGGGAACACTGAAGCTTTCTTT
CASSEHRGNTEAFF
>TRBD1|TRBJ2-5|.|TRBV28|14
TGTGCCAGCAGGCCCGGGACAGGGATAGAGACCCAGTACTTC
CASRPGTGIETQYF
>.|TRBJ2-2|.|TRBV11-2|18
TGTGCCAGCAGCTTAGAGCCTAGAGATCCCCCAGACACCGGGGAGCTGTTTTTT
CASSLEPRDPPDTGELFF
>TRBD2|TRBJ2-7|.|TRBV4-2|16
TGTGCCAGCAGCCCCACGGACGGGAGGGCTAATGACGAGCAGTACTTC
CASSPTDGRANDEQYF
>.|TRBJ2-3|.|TRBV7-9|15
TGTGCCAGCAGCTCCCCACCTATTAGCACAGATACGCAGTATTTT
CASSSPPISTDTQYF
>TRBD1|TRBJ2-5|once|TRBV27|15
TGTGCCAGCAGGAGACAGGGGGTCCCCCAAGAGACCCAGTACTTC
CASRRQGVPQETQYF
>TRBD1|TRBJ1-2|.|TRBV6-1|16
TGTGCCAGCAGTGAAGCCCCGACAGGGGCTGGCTATGGCTACACCTTC
CASSEAPTGAGYGYTF
>.|TRBJ1-5|.|TRBV19|14
TGTGCCAGTAGTATATGGGGGGAAAATCAGCCCCAGCATTTT
CASSIWGENQPQHF
>.|TRBJ1-2|.|TRBV11-2|15
TGTGCCAGCAGCTTAGTCCGTGGGGGCAACTATGGCTACACCTTC
CASSLVRGGNYGYTF
>.|TRBJ2-7|.|TRBV19|15
TGTGCCAGTAGAGTAGGGGAATCACCAGCCTACGAGCAGTACTTC
CASRVGESPAYEQYF
>.|TRBJ2-5|.|TRBV6-6|12
TGTGCCAGCAGTTACTTGATCCAGGACCAGTACTTC
CASSYLIQDQYF
>.|TRBJ2-6|.|TRBV29-1|12
TGCAGCGTTAATGCTGGGGCCAACGTCCTGACTTTC
CSVNAGANVLTF
>TRBD2|TRBJ2-2|.|TRBV29-1|15
TGCAGCGTTGAAAGCGGGAGGGGGATCACCGGGGAGCTGTTTTTT
CSVESGRGITGELFF
>.|TRBJ2-3|.|TRBV4-3|15
TGCGCCAGCAGCCCGGGCGACAGGAACACAGATACGCAGTATTTT
CASSPGDRNTDTQYF
>.|TRBJ1-1|.|TRBV7-6|15
TGTGCCAGCAGCTTATCATCAACGGGGAACACTGAAGCTTTCTTT
CASSLSSTGNTEAFF
>TRBD1|TRBJ2-3|once|TRBV15|18
TGTGCCACCAGCCCGTTACCGATCGACAGGGTGGACGCAGATACGCAGTATTTT
CATSPLPIDRVDADTQYF